The source of this T cell receptor (beta chain) is a study of T cell clonotyping in hematopoietic cell transplantation. Study-level findings and limits: Graft donor and pretransplant recipient Inverse Simpson Index values predicted broader posttransplant TCR diversity. Without cell sorting, CD4 versus CD8 contributions remain unresolved.

Measured with immunoSEQ multiplex PCR; TCRdb has only the in-frame clones, and not every one. The data contain about 2,800 clones, under 90% of them singletons. The CDR3 is made up of 16 amino acids. Germline V gene sequence: CDR1 SNHLY, CDR2 FYNNEI. With 2 bases clipped from V and 4 bases from J, the junction kept 6 bases outside the gene matches. Notes on this clone: Its antigen remains unidentified.

The rearrangement links TRBV2 to TRBJ1-5; 9 bases align to TRBD1. Sequenced material: PBMCs, taken 180 days after allogeneic stem cell transplant. The receptor's source is a female patient aged 40 to 55 who had an allogeneic stem cell transplant from a related donor, so T cells may come from the graft donor. Some clones in this sample may be carry-over from other donors' samples. The CDR3: CASSESGTGWNQPQHF. In DNA form, the CDR3 reads TGTGCCAGCAGTGAATCCGGGACAGGGTGGAATCAGCCCCAGCATTTT.